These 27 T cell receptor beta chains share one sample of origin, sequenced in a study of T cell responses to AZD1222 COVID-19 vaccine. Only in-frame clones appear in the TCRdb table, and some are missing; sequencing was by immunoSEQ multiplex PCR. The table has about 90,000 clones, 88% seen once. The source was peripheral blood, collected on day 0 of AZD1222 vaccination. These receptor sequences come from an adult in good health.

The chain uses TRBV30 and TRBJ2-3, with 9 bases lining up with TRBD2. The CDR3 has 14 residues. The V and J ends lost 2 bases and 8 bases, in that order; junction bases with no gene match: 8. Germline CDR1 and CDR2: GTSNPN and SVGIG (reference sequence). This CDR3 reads CAWSPYSGSTTQYF. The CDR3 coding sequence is TGTGCCTGGAGTCCCTATAGCGGGAGTACTACGCAGTATTTT.

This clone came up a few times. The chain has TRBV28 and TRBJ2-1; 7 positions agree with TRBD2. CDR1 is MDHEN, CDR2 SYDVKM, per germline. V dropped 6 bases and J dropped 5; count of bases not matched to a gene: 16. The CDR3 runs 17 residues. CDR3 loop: CASRELGLGGRNNEQFF. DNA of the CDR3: TGTGCCAGCAGAGAACTAGGACTAGGCGGCAGAAACAATGAGCAGTTCTTC.

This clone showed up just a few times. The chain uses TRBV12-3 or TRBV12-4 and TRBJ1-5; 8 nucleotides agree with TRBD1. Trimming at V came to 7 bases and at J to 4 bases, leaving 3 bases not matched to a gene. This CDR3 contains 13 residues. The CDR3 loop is CASTRQGNQPQHF. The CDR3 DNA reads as TGTGCCAGCACCCGACAGGGGAATCAGCCCCAGCATTTT.

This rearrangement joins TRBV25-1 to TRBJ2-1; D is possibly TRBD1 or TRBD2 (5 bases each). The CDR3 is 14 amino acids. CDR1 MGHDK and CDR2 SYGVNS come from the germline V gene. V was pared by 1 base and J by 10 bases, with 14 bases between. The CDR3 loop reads CASSEFGRGREQFF. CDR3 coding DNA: TGTGCCAGCAGTGAATTCGGTCGGGGACGAGAGCAGTTCTTC.

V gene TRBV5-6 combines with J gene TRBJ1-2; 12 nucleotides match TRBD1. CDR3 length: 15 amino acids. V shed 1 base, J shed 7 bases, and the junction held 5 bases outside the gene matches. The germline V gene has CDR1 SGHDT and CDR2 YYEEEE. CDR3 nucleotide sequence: TGTGCCAGCAGCTTGAGGGACAGGGGGCTCGGTGGCTACACCTTC. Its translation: CASSLRDRGLGGYTF.

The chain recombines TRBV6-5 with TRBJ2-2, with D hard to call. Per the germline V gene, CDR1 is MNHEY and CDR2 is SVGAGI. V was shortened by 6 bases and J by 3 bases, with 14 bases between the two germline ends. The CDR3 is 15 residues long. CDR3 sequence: CASRSTWIDTGELFF. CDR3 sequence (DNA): TGTGCCAGCAGATCGACCTGGATAGACACCGGGGAGCTGTTTTTT.

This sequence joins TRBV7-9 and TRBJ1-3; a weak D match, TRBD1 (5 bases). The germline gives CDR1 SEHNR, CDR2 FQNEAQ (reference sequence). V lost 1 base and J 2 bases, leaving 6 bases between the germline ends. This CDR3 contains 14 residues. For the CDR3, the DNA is TGTGCCAGCAGCTTAGGGACAACTGGAAACACCATATATTTT. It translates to CASSLGTTGNTIYF.

The CDR3 nucleotides read TGTGCCAGCAGCCGAAAAGAGGGGGTTGAAGCTTTCTTT. Protein sequence: CASSRKEGVEAFF. The chain recombines TRBV14 with TRBJ1-1, with D tentatively TRBD1 (6 bases). V was shortened by 4 bases and J by 7 bases, with 13 bases between the two germline ends. CDR3 length: 13 amino acids. CDR1 is SGHDN, CDR2 FVKESK, per germline.

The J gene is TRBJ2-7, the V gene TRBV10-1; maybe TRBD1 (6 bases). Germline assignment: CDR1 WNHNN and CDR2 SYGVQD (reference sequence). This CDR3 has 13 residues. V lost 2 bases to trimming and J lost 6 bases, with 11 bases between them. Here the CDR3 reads CASSETGSSEQYF. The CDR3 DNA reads TGCGCCAGCAGTGAGACAGGGAGTTCCGAGCAGTACTTC.

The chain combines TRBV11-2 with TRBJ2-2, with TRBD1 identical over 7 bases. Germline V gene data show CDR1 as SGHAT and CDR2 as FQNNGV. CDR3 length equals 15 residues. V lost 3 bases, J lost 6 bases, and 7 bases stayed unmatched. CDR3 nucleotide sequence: TGTGCCAGCAGCTTCCCAGGGACAGTCCCCGGGGAGCTGTTTTTT. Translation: CASSFPGTVPGELFF.

The CDR3 bases are TGTGCCAGCAGTGAAGTAATGGGGCTGGAGACCCAGTACTTC. Encoded protein: CASSEVMGLETQYF. The chain has TRBV6-1 and TRBJ2-5; TRBD1 is a possible D gene (5 bases). Germline V lookup: CDR1 MNHNS, CDR2 SASEGT. V was shortened by 1 base and J by 5 bases, with 11 bases between the two germline ends. This CDR3 has 14 residues.

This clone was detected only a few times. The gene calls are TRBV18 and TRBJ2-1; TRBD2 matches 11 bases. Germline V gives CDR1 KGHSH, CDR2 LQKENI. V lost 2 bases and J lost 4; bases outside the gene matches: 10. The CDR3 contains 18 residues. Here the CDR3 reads CASSPTSGSLTNYNEQFF. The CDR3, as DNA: TGTGCCAGCTCACCAACTAGCGGGAGCCTGACTAATTACAATGAGCAGTTCTTC.

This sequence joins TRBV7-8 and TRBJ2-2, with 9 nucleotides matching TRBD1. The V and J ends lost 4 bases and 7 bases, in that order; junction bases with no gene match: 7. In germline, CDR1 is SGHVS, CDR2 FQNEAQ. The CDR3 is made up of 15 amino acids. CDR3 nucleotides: TGTGCCAGCAGCTCCCGGGACAGGGTGATCGGGGAGCTGTTTTTT. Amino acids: CASSSRDRVIGELFF.

In DNA form, the CDR3 reads TGTGCCAGCAGCTTGGGGGGACCCGGGGGCACTGAAGCTTTCTTT. Translated, it gives CASSLGGPGGTEAFF. The rearrangement links TRBV5-6 to TRBJ1-1; tentatively, D is TRBD1 (5 bases). This CDR3 has 15 amino acids. Germline V gives CDR1 SGHDT, CDR2 YYEEEE. The V end lost 0 bases, the J end lost 4 bases, and 13 bases lay between the germline ends.

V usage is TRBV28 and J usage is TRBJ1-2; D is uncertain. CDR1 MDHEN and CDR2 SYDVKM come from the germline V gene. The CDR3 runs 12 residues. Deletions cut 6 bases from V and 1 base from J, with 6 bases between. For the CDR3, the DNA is TGTGCCAGCAGACCACTTAACTATGGCTACACCTTC. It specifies CASRPLNYGYTF.

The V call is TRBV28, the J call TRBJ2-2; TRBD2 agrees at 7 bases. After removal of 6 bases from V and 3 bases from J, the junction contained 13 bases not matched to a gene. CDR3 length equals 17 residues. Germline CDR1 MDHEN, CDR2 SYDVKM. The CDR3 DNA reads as TGTGCCAGCAGGCGACTAACGTCTGCGGGAGACACCGGGGAGCTGTTTTTT. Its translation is CASRRLTSAGDTGELFF.

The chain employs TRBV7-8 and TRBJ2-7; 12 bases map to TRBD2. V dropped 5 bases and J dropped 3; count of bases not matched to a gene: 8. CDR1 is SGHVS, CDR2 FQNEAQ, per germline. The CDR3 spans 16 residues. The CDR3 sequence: CASSPYRLAGDYEQYF. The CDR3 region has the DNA TGTGCCAGCAGCCCATACAGACTAGCGGGGGACTACGAGCAGTACTTC.

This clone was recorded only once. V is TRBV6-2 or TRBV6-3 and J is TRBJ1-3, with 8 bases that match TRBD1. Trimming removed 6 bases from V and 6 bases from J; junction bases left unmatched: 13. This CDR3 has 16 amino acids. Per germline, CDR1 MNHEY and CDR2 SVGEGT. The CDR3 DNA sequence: TGTGCCAGCAGCCACATCCCGGACAGGGTGGAAAACACCATATATTTT. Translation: CASSHIPDRVENTIYF.

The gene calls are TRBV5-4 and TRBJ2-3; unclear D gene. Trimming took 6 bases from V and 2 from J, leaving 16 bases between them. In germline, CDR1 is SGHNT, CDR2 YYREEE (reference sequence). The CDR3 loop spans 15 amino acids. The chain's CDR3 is CASNREGPDTDTQYF. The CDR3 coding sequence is TGTGCCAGCAACCGAGAAGGCCCGGACACAGATACGCAGTATTTT.

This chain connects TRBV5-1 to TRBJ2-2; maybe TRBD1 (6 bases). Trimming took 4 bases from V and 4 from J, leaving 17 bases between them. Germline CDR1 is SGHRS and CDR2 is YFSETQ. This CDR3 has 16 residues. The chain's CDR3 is CASSRRDTRGTGELFF. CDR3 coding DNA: TGCGCCAGCAGCCGTAGGGACACCCGTGGCACCGGGGAGCTGTTTTTT.

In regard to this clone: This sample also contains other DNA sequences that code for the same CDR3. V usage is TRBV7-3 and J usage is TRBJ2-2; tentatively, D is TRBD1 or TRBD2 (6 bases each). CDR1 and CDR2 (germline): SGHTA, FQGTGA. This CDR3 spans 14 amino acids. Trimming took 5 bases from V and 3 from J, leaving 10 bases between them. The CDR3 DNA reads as TGTGCCAGCAGCACTGGGGGGCACACCGGGGAGCTGTTTTTT. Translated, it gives CASSTGGHTGELFF.

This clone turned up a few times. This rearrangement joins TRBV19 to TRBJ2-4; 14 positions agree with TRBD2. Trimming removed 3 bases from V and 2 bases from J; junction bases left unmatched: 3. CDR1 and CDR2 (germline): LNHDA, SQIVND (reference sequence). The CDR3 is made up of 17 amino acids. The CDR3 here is CASSMGLAGVSKNIQYF. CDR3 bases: TGTGCCAGTAGTATGGGACTAGCGGGAGTGTCCAAAAACATTCAGTACTTC.

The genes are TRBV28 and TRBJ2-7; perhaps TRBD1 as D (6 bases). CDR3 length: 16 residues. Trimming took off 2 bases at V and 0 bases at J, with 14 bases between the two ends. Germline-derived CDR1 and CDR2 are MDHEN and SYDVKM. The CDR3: CASSLLGAASSYEQYF. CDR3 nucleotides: TGTGCCAGCAGTTTACTGGGGGCGGCCAGCTCCTACGAGCAGTACTTC. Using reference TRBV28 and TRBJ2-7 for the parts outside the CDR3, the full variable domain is DVKVTQSSRYLVKRTGEKVFLECVQDMDHENMFWYRQDPGLGLRLIYFSYDVKMKEKGDIPEGYSVSREKKERFSLILESASTNQTSMYLCASSLLGAASSYEQYFGPGTRLTVT.

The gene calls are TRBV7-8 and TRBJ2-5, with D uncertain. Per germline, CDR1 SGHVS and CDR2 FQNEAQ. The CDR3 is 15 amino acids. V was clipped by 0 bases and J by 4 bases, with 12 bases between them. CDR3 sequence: CASSLALVRRETQYF. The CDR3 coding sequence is TGTGCCAGCAGCTTAGCCCTAGTTAGGCGAGAGACCCAGTACTTC.

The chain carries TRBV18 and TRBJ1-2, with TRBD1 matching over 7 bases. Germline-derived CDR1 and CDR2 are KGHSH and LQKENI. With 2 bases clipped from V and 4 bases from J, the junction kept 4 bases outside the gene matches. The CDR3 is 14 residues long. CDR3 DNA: TGTGCCAGCTCACCAGACAGGGTACCCTATGGCTACACCTTC. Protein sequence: CASSPDRVPYGYTF.

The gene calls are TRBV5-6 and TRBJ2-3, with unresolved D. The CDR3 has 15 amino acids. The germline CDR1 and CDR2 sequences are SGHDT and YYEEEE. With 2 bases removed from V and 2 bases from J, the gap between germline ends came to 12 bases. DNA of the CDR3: TGTGCCAGCAGCTTAAAATTCGCAGCCACAGATACGCAGTATTTT. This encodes CASSLKFAATDTQYF. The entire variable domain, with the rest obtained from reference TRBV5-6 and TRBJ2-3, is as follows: DAGVTQSPTHLIKTRGQQVTLRCSPKSGHDTVSWYQQALGQGPQFIFQYYEEEERQRGNFPDRFSGHQFPNYSSELNVNALLLGDSALYLCASSLKFAATDTQYFGPGTRLTVL.

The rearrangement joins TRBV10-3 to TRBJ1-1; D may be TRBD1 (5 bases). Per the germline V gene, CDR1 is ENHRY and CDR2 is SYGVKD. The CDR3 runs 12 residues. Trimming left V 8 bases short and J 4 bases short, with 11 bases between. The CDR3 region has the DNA TGTGCCATCGGGGGAAGGGGCACTGAAGCTTTCTTT. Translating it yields CAIGGRGTEAFF.